One and the same sample provided the 3 T cell receptor beta chains below, sequenced in a study of T cell repertoires in cytomegalovirus infection. TCRdb re-called the reads with MiXCR, one entry per CDR3 protein. The sample has around 300,000 distinct CDR3 sequences, 22% seen once. No cognate antigen is known for these TCRs. Sequences were derived from cultured PBMCs, sampled from culture after CMV antigen stimulation. These receptor sequences come from a human donor in good health (CMV status not recorded). Some clones in this sample may be carry-over from other donors' samples.

This clonotype was detected only a few times. This chain links TRBV5-8 with TRBJ2-7; D gene uncertain. Trimming removed 0 bases from V and 1 base from J, with 14 bases in between. This CDR3 has 16 residues. Germline-derived CDR1 and CDR2 are SGHTS and YDEGEE. The CDR3 spells CASSLASVRFSYEQYF. The CDR3 bases are TGTGCCAGCAGCTTGGCGTCGGTCAGATTTTCCTACGAGCAGTACTTC.

The chain joins TRBV28 to TRBJ2-2; maybe TRBD2 (6 bases). V lost 3 bases to trimming and J lost 5 bases, with 16 bases between them. The CDR3 runs 16 residues. Germline CDR1 is MDHEN and CDR2 is SYDVKM. As DNA, the CDR3 is TGTGCCAGCAGTTTCGCCGTTGGGGGGAAAACCGGGGAGCTGTTTTTT. It specifies CASSFAVGGKTGELFF.

This clonotype was found many times. The chain recombines TRBV2 with TRBJ2-7, with a weak D call TRBD1 (6 bases). Germline V gene data show CDR1 as SNHLY and CDR2 as FYNNEI. The CDR3 spans 15 residues. V lost 3 bases to trimming and J lost 5 bases, with 17 bases between them. The chain's CDR3 is CASSEAGVGYHEQYF. CDR3 coding DNA: TGTGCCAGCAGTGAGGCAGGGGTAGGGTACCACGAGCAGTACTTC.